This T cell receptor beta chain was obtained from a study of blood T cell repertoires in COVID-19. V was pared by 4 bases and J by 10 bases, with 13 bases between. This CDR3 has 12 amino acids. Per the original methods: Amplification with reference gene primers provided the estimates of nucleated cell counts. Here immunoSEQ multiplex PCR was the method, and the copy in TCRdb shows in-frame clones only, minus some. For V, J and clone size, that table is used; D and trimming come from the DNA. Among approximately 77,000 clones listed, about nine tenths were seen once. The sequenced sample consisted of peripheral blood. J is TRBJ1-1 and V is TRBV12-3 or TRBV12-4; unclear D gene. This sequence was found in a man aged 30 to 45 with acute or convalescent COVID-19. The CDR3 is CASSSRLVGAFF. DNA for the CDR3: TGTGCCAGCAGTTCCAGGTTAGTAGGAGCTTTCTTT.